This TCR beta chain emerged from a study of vaccination and CD4 T cells after COVID-19. About this clonotype: Its antigen is not identified.

The CDR3 consists of 15 residues. Trimming took 6 bases from V and 2 from J, leaving 14 bases between them. Germline V CDR1 and CDR2: MDHEN, SYDVKM. The time point was: late sampling 161 to 241 days after vaccination in a few convalescent patients. The treatment is: approximately 9-day PBMC culture with coronavirus spike peptide pools or control peptides (ViraFEST assay). There were positive PCR dates ranging from March to December 2020, all predating US Alpha, Beta and Delta variants. Cultured CD4+ T-cell DNA underwent Oncomine TCR Beta short-read sequencing. A single record per CDR3 protein comes from TCRdb applying MiXCR to the PCR reads. The table has some 15,000 distinct CDR3 sequences, approximately 50% seen once.

The rearrangement links TRBV28 to TRBJ2-1; no clear D. The clonotype originates from a human donor who had recovered from COVID-19. Material: CD4+ T cells from blood, cultured in vitro, obtained about 7 months after SARS-CoV-2 vaccination. The CDR3 sequence: CASSQGLFTYNEQFF. Here the CDR3 DNA reads TGTGCCAGCAGCCAAGGTCTTTTTACCTACAATGAGCAGTTCTTC. Together with reference TRBV28 and TRBJ2-1, the CDR3 gives the full variable domain: DVKVTQSSRYLVKRTGEKVFLECVQDMDHENMFWYRQDPGLGLRLIYFSYDVKMKEKGDIPEGYSVSREKKERFSLILESASTNQTSMYLCASSQGLFTYNEQFFGPGTRLTVL.